This record covers a single TCR beta chain. The data originate from a study of blood T cell repertoires in COVID-19. Study as a whole: The cDNA or gDNA used as material had been derived from T cells, B-cell-depleted T cells, or PBMCs.

Germline CDR1 is SGDLS and CDR2 is YYNGEE. Trimming took 3 bases from V and 3 from J, leaving 11 bases between them. This CDR3 is built from 14 residues. Among Cohort 3 donors, those recovered had two negative PCRs, clearance, or symptom resolution. Sequencing was performed with immunoSEQ multiplex PCR; in TCRdb, only in-frame clones are kept and a portion is missing. The sample includes about 340,000 clones, roughly 90% seen only once; the top ten take about a fifth. The sequenced sample was PBMCs or T cells enriched from blood (not recorded which). This receptor was taken from a woman aged 30 to 39 who had recovered from COVID-19. This chain joins TRBV9 and TRBJ2-3, with a tentative D call TRBD1 (6 bases). The CDR3 DNA sequence: TGTGCCAGCAGCGAACAGGGAATTACAGATACGCAGTATTTT. Translation: CASSEQGITDTQYF.